This is a list of T cell receptor beta chains from one sample in a study of chemoradiotherapy in HPV16-positive cancers. The repertoire was sequenced with immunoSEQ multiplex PCR; TCRdb's copy has only in-frame clones and lacks some. In the table there are about 32,000 clones, around 88% of which are singletons. This sample comprised blood, obtained from a patient who underwent chemoradiotherapy. The receptors originated from a human donor with HPV-associated anogenital cancer. CDR3s include the opening cysteine and the closing phenylalanine or tryptophan. The order of the fields is V gene, D gene, CDR3 length, J gene, clone size, CDR3 protein, CDR3 DNA. A D gene is named only where the DNA matches it firmly. Clone size appears in some rows only: once, few, many, or a class for an expanded clone.

>TRBV2|TRBD2|14|TRBJ2-7|-
CASMGRGGQDEQYF
TGTGCCAGCATGGGACGGGGGGGGCAGGACGAGCAGTACTTC
>TRBV11-2|-|16|TRBJ1-2|-
CASSPVRSGGASGYTF
TGTGCCAGCAGCCCAGTTCGTTCGGGGGGCGCCAGTGGCTACACCTTC
>TRBV30|TRBD1|13|TRBJ1-3|-
CAWSDGRTGRTYF
TGTGCCTGGAGTGATGGGAGGACAGGCCGGACATATTTT
>TRBV5-4|TRBD1|15|TRBJ2-7|-
CASSWGTGGSDEQYF
TGTGCCAGCAGCTGGGGCACAGGGGGCAGCGACGAGCAGTACTTC
>TRBV5-6|-|14|TRBJ1-1|-
CASSFFQGRTEAFF
TGTGCCAGCAGCTTTTTCCAGGGGAGGACTGAAGCTTTCTTT
>TRBV5-1|-|13|TRBJ2-5|-
CASSSDIGETQYF
TGCGCCAGCAGCTCGGACATTGGCGAGACCCAGTACTTC
>TRBV27|-|13|TRBJ1-2|-
CASSSASNRGYTF
TGTGCCAGCAGTTCGGCTTCAAATCGTGGCTACACCTTC
>TRBV7-8|-|13|TRBJ2-5|-
CASSPRVLETQYF
TGTGCCAGCAGCCCAAGGGTCCTAGAGACCCAGTACTTC
>TRBV9|-|15|TRBJ2-1|-
CASSVVSGLRNEQFF
TGTGCCAGCAGCGTAGTGTCGGGGTTGCGCAATGAGCAGTTCTTC
>TRBV2|-|13|TRBJ2-3|-
CASSDSVSGKLDF
TGTGCCAGCAGTGATTCAGTATCCGGGAAACTGGATTTT
>TRBV5-1|TRBD2|14|TRBJ2-5|-
CASSLDTSGETQYF
TGCGCCAGCAGCTTGGATACTAGCGGAGAGACCCAGTACTTC
>TRBV5-5|-|10|TRBJ2-7|once
CASSLEVQYF
TGTGCCAGCAGCTTGGAGGTGCAGTACTTC
>TRBV28|TRBD1|15|TRBJ1-2|once
CASTIPGGVISGYTF
TGTGCCAGCACTATTCCAGGGGGCGTTATTTCTGGCTACACCTTC
>TRBV9|TRBD1|15|TRBJ2-1|-
CASRETGGTYNEQFF
TGTGCCAGCAGGGAGACAGGGGGCACCTACAATGAGCAGTTCTTC
>TRBV21-1|-|15|TRBJ1-6|-
CASSKARTSNSPLHF
TGTGCCAGCAGCAAAGCCCGGACTTCTAATTCACCCCTCCACTTT
>TRBV6-1|TRBD1|15|TRBJ1-6|-
CASSELNRGSSPLHF
TGTGCCAGCAGTGAACTGAACAGGGGGAGTTCACCCCTCCACTTT
>TRBV7-7|-|15|TRBJ2-5|once
CASSEDWAFQETQYF
TGTGCTAGCAGCGAAGACTGGGCTTTCCAAGAGACCCAGTACTTC
>TRBV29-1|TRBD2|13|TRBJ2-5|-
CSVRGSGVETQYF
TGCAGCGTTCGGGGGAGCGGGGTTGAGACCCAGTACTTC
>TRBV27|-|14|TRBJ2-2|-
CASSWGRSTGELFF
TGTGCCAGCAGTTGGGGACGGAGCACCGGGGAGCTGTTTTTT
>TRBV28|-|11|TRBJ2-7|-
CASSTSYEQYF
TGTGCCAGCAGTACCTCCTACGAGCAGTACTTC
>TRBV27|TRBD1|14|TRBJ2-5|few
CASSPGQAGETQYF
TGTGCCAGCAGTCCGGGACAGGCCGGGGAGACCCAGTACTTC
>TRBV27|TRBD1|15|TRBJ2-1|-
CASSLGQGLNNEQFF
TGTGCCAGCAGTCTGGGACAGGGGTTGAACAATGAGCAGTTCTTC
>TRBV28|TRBD1|15|TRBJ1-1|-
CASSGQVHLYTEAFF
TGTGCCAGCAGCGGACAGGTTCACCTTTATACTGAAGCTTTCTTT
>TRBV5-1|-|14|TRBJ2-2|-
CASSLQGISGELFF
TGCGCCAGCAGCTTACAGGGTATTAGCGGGGAGCTGTTTTTT
>TRBV18|-|14|TRBJ1-1|-
CASSPSILDTEAFF
TGTGCCAGCTCACCGTCTATTTTGGACACTGAAGCTTTCTTT
>TRBV4-1|-|19|TRBJ2-5|-
CASSQGWRRDQGSEKTQYF
TGCGCCAGCAGCCAAGGTTGGCGTCGAGATCAGGGGTCTGAAAAGACCCAGTACTTC
>TRBV27|-|13|TRBJ1-2|-
CASSFAGGYGYTF
TGTGCCAGCAGTTTTGCCGGGGGCTATGGCTACACCTTC
>TRBV28|-|14|TRBJ2-7|-
CASRPPGPFYEQYF
TGTGCCAGCAGACCTCCGGGACCGTTCTACGAGCAGTACTTC
>TRBV6-5|-|10|TRBJ1-1|-
CASSRAEAFF
TGTGCCAGCAGTCGGGCTGAAGCTTTCTTT
>TRBV6-5|TRBD1|14|TRBJ1-2|once
CASSPQGVDYGYTF
TGTGCCAGCAGTCCACAGGGGGTAGACTATGGCTACACCTTC
>TRBV9|-|12|TRBJ1-5|-
CASSVGDQPQHF
TGTGCCAGCAGCGTAGGAGACCAGCCCCAGCATTTT
>TRBV27|TRBD2|15|TRBJ2-3|-
CASSHPGGGTDTQYF
TGTGCCAGCAGTCATCCGGGGGGGGGCACAGATACGCAGTATTTT
>TRBV6-1|-|13|TRBJ1-2|-
CASSLRTVYGYTF
TGTGCCAGCAGTCTTCGGACAGTTTATGGCTACACCTTC
>TRBV5-8|TRBD1|17|TRBJ1-6|-
CASSSTSGQRYNSPLHF
TGTGCCAGCAGCTCCACCTCGGGACAGAGATATAATTCACCCCTCCACTTT
>TRBV2|-|13|TRBJ2-4|-
CASRGLVGNIQYF
TGTGCCAGCAGGGGGTTGGTAGGAAACATTCAGTACTTC
>TRBV27|-|14|TRBJ1-2|-
CASSLRATPRGYTF
TGTGCCAGCAGTTTAAGGGCCACACCTCGGGGCTACACCTTC
>TRBV19|TRBD1|14|TRBJ2-5|-
CASRPGTGRETQYF
TGTGCCAGCCGCCCCGGGACAGGTAGAGAGACCCAGTACTTC
>TRBV7-2|TRBD2|13|TRBJ2-3|-
CASRAGVADTQYF
TGTGCCAGCAGAGCGGGAGTGGCAGATACGCAGTATTTT
>TRBV7-9|-|11|TRBJ1-2|-
CASSLFEGYTF
TGTGCCAGCAGCTTGTTCGAGGGCTACACCTTC
>TRBV5-1|TRBD1|15|TRBJ2-1|-
CASSSQGVTFDEQFF
TGCGCCAGCAGCTCACAGGGGGTCACCTTCGATGAGCAGTTCTTC
>TRBV7-6|TRBD2|15|TRBJ2-2|-
CASSVSGSNTGELFF
TGTGCCAGCAGCGTTAGCGGGAGTAACACCGGGGAGCTGTTTTTT
>TRBV25-1|-|12|TRBJ1-6|once
CASSEYNSPLHF
TGTGCCAGCAGTGAATATAATTCACCCCTCCACTTT
>TRBV6-6|-|12|TRBJ1-1|-
CASSYRGKRAFF
TGTGCCAGCAGTTACAGGGGTAAGAGAGCTTTCTTT
>TRBV4-1|TRBD1|16|TRBJ2-2|-
CASSQDGTANTGELFF
TGCGCCAGCAGCCAAGATGGGACAGCGAACACCGGGGAGCTGTTTTTT
>TRBV27|-|13|TRBJ2-7|-
CASSIHRVSEQYF
TGTGCCAGCAGTATACACAGGGTTAGCGAGCAGTACTTC
>TRBV10-3|-|14|TRBJ2-7|-
CAISGTETSYEQYF
TGTGCCATCAGTGGTACGGAAACTTCCTACGAGCAGTACTTC
>TRBV2|TRBD1|15|TRBJ1-3|-
CAFWGQASSGNTIYF
TGTGCCTTTTGGGGACAGGCGAGCTCTGGAAACACCATATATTTT
>TRBV9|-|14|TRBJ2-1|-
CASSPLGDANEQFF
TGTGCCAGCAGCCCCCTTGGGGACGCCAATGAGCAGTTCTTC
>TRBV2|-|12|TRBJ2-1|-
CASSGDGNEQFF
TGTGCCAGCAGCGGGGACGGGAATGAGCAGTTCTTC
>TRBV19|TRBD1|16|TRBJ1-2|-
CASSGGTGVLDYGYTF
TGTGCCAGTAGTGGAGGGACAGGGGTTCTTGACTATGGCTACACCTTC
>TRBV11-2|-|17|TRBJ1-2|-
CASSVPTSGDPNYGYTF
TGTGCCAGCAGCGTACCAACTTCAGGGGATCCTAACTATGGCTACACCTTC
>TRBV28|-|14|TRBJ2-2|-
CASSSWGKIGELFF
TGTGCCAGCAGTTCGTGGGGGAAGATCGGGGAGCTGTTTTTT
>TRBV15|TRBD2|16|TRBJ2-1|-
CATSRDGGGPYNEQFF
TGTGCCACCAGCAGAGACGGGGGGGGACCCTACAATGAGCAGTTCTTC
>TRBV28|-|17|TRBJ2-6|once
CASTPQLGGSGANVLTF
TGTGCCAGCACCCCCCAATTAGGGGGCTCTGGGGCCAACGTCCTGACTTTC
>TRBV19|-|14|TRBJ2-5|once
CASSIVGLKETQYF
TGTGCCAGTAGTATTGTGGGACTGAAAGAGACCCAGTACTTC